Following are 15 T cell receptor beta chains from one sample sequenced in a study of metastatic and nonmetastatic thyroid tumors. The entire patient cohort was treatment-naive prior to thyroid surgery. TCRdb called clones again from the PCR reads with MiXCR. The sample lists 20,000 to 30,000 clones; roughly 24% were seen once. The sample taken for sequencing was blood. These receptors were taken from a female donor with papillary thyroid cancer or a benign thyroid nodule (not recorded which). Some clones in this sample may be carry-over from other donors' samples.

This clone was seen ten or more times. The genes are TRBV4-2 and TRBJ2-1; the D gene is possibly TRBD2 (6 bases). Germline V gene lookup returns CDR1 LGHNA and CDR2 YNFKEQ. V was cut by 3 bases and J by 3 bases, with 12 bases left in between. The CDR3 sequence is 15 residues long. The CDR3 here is CASSHGGAGYNEQFF. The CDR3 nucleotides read TGTGCCAGCAGCCATGGAGGGGCCGGCTACAATGAGCAGTTCTTC.

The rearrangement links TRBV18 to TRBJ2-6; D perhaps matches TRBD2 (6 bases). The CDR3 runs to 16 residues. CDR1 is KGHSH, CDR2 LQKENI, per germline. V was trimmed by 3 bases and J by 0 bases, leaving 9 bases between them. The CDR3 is CASSPPGVSGANVLTF. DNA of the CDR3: TGTGCCAGCTCACCTCCGGGGGTCTCTGGGGCCAACGTCCTGACTTTC.

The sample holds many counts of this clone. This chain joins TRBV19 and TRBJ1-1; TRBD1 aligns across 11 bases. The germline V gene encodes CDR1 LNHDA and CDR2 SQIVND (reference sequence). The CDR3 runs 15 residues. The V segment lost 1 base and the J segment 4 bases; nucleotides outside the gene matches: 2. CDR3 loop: CASSIVGQGGTEAFF. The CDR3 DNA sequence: TGTGCCAGTAGTATAGTGGGACAGGGGGGCACTGAAGCTTTCTTT.

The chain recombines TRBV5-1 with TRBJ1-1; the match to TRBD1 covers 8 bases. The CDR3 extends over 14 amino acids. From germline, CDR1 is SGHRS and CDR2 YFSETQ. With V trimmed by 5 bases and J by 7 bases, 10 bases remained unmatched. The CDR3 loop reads CASRNMDRAREAFF. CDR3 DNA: TGCGCCAGCAGGAATATGGACAGGGCACGTGAAGCTTTCTTT.

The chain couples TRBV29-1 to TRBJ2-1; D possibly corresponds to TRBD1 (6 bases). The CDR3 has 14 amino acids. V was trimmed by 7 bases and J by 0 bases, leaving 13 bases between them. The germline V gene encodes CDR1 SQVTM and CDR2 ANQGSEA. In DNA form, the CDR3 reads TGCAGCGGACAGGTGCCTAGCTCCTACAATGAGCAGTTCTTC. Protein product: CSGQVPSSYNEQFF.

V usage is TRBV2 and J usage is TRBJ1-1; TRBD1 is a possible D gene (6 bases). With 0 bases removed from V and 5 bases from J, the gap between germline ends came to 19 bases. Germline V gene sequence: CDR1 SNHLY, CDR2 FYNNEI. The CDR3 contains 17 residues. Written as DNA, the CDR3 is TGTGCCAGCAGTGAAGCGGGGGCATGCAGGGTCATGACTGAAGCTTTCTTT. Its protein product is CASSEAGACRVMTEAFF.

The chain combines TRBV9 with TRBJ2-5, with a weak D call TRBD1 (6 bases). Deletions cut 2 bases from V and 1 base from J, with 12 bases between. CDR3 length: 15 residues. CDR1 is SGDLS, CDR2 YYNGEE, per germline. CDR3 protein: CASSVVQGRQETQYF. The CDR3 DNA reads TGTGCCAGCAGCGTTGTACAGGGTCGCCAAGAGACCCAGTACTTC. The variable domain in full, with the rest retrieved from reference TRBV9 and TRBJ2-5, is DSGVTQTPKHLITATGQRVTLRCSPRSGDLSVYWYQQSLDQGLQFLIQYYNGEERAKGNILERFSAQQFPDLHSELNLSSLELGDSALYFCASSVVQGRQETQYFGPGTRLLVL.

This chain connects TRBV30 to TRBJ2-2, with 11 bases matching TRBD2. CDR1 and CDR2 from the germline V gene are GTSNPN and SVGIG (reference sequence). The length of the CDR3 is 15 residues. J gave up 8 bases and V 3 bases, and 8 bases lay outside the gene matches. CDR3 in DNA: TGTGCCTGGAGACTAGCGGGGGCCCGTGGGGGGGAGCTGTTTTTT. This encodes CAWRLAGARGGELFF. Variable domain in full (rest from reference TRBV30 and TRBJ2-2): SQTIHQWPATLVQPVGSPLSLECTVEGTSNPNLYWYRQAAGRGLQLLFYSVGIGQISSEVPQNLSASRPQDRQFILSSKKLLLSDSGFYLCAWRLAGARGGELFFGEGSRLTVL.

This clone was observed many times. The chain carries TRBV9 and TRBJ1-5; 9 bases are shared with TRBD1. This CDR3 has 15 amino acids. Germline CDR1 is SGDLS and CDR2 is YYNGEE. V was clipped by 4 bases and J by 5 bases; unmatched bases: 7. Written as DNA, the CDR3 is TGTGCCAGCAGCACCCGAACAGGGGGCCATCAGCCCCAGCATTTT. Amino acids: CASSTRTGGHQPQHF.

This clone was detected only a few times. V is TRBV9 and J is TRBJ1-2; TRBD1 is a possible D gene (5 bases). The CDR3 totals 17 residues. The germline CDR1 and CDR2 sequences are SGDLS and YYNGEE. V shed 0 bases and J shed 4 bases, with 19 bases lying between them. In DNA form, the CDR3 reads TGTGCCAGCAGCGTAGGGGGGGGAGCGCGGGCTGGCTATGGCTACACCTTC. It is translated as CASSVGGGARAGYGYTF.

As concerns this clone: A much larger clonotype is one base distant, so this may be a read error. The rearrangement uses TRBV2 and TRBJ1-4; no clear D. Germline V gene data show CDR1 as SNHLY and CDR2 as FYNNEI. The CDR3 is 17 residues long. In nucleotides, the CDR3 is TGTGCCAGCACCAGGAGGAGGACCTCTGCAACTAATGAAAAACCGTTTTTT. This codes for CASTRRRTSATNEKPFF.

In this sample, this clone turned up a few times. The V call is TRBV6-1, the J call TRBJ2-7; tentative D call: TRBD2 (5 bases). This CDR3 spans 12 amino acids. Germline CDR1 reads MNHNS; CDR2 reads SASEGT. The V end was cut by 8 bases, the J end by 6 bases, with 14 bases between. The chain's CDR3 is CASSLEAREQYF. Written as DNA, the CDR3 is TGTGCCAGCTCACTGGAGGCCCGCGAGCAGTACTTC.

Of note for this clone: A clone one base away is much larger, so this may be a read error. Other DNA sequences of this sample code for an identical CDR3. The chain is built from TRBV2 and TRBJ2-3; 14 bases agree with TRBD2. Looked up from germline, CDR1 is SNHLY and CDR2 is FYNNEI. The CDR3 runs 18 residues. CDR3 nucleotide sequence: TGTGCCAGCAGGCCGACTAGCGGGAGGGCCTTCACCACAGGTACGCAGTATTTT. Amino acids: CASRPTSGRAFTTGTQYF.

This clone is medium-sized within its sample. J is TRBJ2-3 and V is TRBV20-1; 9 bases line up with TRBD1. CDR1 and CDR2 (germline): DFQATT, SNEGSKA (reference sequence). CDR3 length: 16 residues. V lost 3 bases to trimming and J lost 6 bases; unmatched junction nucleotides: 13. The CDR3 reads CSASANPGQGRDTQYF. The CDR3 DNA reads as TGCAGTGCTAGCGCCAATCCGGGACAGGGCCGCGATACGCAGTATTTT.

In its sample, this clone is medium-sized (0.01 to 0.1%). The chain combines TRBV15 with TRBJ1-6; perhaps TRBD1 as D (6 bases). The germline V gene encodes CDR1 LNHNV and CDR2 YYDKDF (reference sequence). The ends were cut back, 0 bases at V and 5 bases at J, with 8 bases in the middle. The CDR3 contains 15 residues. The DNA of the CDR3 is TGTGCCACCAGCAGAGATAGGGGGAATAATTCACCCCTCCACTTT. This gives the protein CATSRDRGNNSPLHF.